This entry concerns a single TCR beta chain. Its antigen is as yet unknown. Distinct nucleotide sequences in the sample also encode this CDR3. Expressed TCRB transcripts were sequenced because the isolated RNA had all been reverse transcribed beforehand. Naive, central memory and regulatory T cell samples averaged approximately 3.9 million immunoSEQ reads each. TCRdb keeps only in-frame clones here, not all; method: immunoSEQ multiplex PCR. The profile covers about 620,000 clones, with about 14% appearing a single time and approximately 0.087% taken by the ten largest. These data belong to a study of beta chain features in type 1 diabetes. Study-wide findings and caveats: Among patients, naive, central memory and Treg TCRB repertoires appeared more similar than among healthy donors. Moderate yet significant TCRB CDR3 shortening was seen in Type 1 diabetes patients in all four CD4+ subsets.

The source material was naive CD4+ T cells from blood. This TCR was sampled from a young man in good health.

CDR3 DNA sequence: TGTGCCAGCAGCTTAGTTCCAGCGGGAGGCACAGATACGCAGTATTTT. Protein product: CASSLVPAGGTDTQYF. This sequence joins TRBV7-2 and TRBJ2-3; 8 bases align to TRBD2. There are 16 residues in the CDR3. Germline lookup yields CDR1 SGHTA and CDR2 FQGNSA. The V gene end was trimmed by 1 base and the J gene end by 1 base; junction bases not matched to a gene: 4.